The 11 T cell receptor beta chains in this list originate from one sample, sequenced in a study of cytomegalovirus exposure and HLA in healthy donors. The PCR contained 60 Vbeta and 13 Jbeta primers. Sequencing used immunoSEQ multiplex PCR; TCRdb keeps in-frame clones, though not all of them. The sample carries over 65,000 clones, around 79% recorded once. Sequencing input: PBMCs. The receptors come from a woman in her thirties in good health and CMV-seropositive.

The chain joins TRBV5-6 to TRBJ1-2; TRBD1 matches 7 bases. CDR3 size: 17 residues. CDR1 is SGHDT and CDR2 is YYEEEE in the germline V gene. J gave up 8 bases and V 1 base, and 17 bases lay outside the gene matches. CDR3 protein: CASSLYVGGQTFGGYTF. For the CDR3, the DNA is TGTGCCAGCAGCTTGTACGTCGGGGGACAGACCTTTGGGGGCTACACCTTC.

The rearrangement joins TRBV7-8 to TRBJ2-7; 8 bases agree with TRBD2. This CDR3 has 15 amino acids. Germline CDR1 reads SGHVS; CDR2 reads FQNEAQ. With V trimmed by 5 bases and J by 7 bases, 13 bases remained unmatched. This CDR3 is CASSALGAGGREQYF. The CDR3 nucleotides read TGTGCCAGCAGCGCCCTAGGGGCGGGAGGAAGGGAGCAGTACTTC.

V usage is TRBV7-8 and J usage is TRBJ1-5, with 9 bases that match TRBD1. After removal of 6 bases from V and 2 bases from J, the junction contained 8 bases not matched to a gene. The length of the CDR3 is 16 residues. In germline, CDR1 is SGHVS, CDR2 FQNEAQ. CDR3 sequence (DNA): TGTGCCAGCAGTCTGACAGGGGGATGGGGCAATCAGCCCCAGCATTTT. Amino acids: CASSLTGGWGNQPQHF.

The rearrangement links TRBV7-9 to TRBJ1-2; TRBD1 aligns across 8 bases. Trimming removed 5 bases from V and 0 bases from J; junction bases left unmatched: 11. This CDR3 comprises 17 residues. Germline lookup yields CDR1 SEHNR and CDR2 FQNEAQ (reference sequence). DNA for the CDR3: TGTGCCAGCAGCCCTTTCTTTCAGGGGGCGTCTAACTATGGCTACACCTTC. Protein: CASSPFFQGASNYGYTF.

This chain joins TRBV5-6 and TRBJ2-5; TRBD2 aligns across 8 bases. There are 15 residues in the CDR3. Trimming removed 2 bases from V and 2 bases from J; junction bases left unmatched: 5. In germline, CDR1 is SGHDT, CDR2 YYEEEE. The CDR3 loop reads CASSFFSSGQETQYF. The CDR3 DNA reads TGTGCCAGCAGCTTCTTTTCTAGCGGGCAAGAGACCCAGTACTTC.

The rearrangement joins TRBV27 to TRBJ2-7; TRBD1 agrees at 7 bases. The germline gives CDR1 MNHEY, CDR2 SMNVEV (reference sequence). V was pared by 0 bases and J by 6 bases, with 8 bases of the junction left unmatched. There are 15 residues in the CDR3. The CDR3 DNA reads TGTGCCAGCAGTTTATCGAAGTCCAGGGGGTGCGAGCAGTACTTC. Translating gives CASSLSKSRGCEQYF.

CDR3 in amino acids: CASSIRGTAISGANVLTF. CDR3 nucleotides: TGTGCCAGTAGTATCCGGGGGACAGCGATCTCTGGGGCCAACGTCCTGACTTTC. V and J are TRBV19 and TRBJ2-6, with a possible D match to TRBD1 (7 bases). V was shortened by 3 bases and J by 0 bases, with 15 bases between the two germline ends. The length of the CDR3 is 18 residues. Germline V gene lookup returns CDR1 LNHDA and CDR2 SQIVND (reference sequence).

V gene TRBV6-5 combines with J gene TRBJ2-7; a possible D gene is TRBD1 (5 bases). From germline, CDR1 is MNHEY and CDR2 SVGAGI. V lost 0 bases to trimming and J lost 3 bases, with 9 bases between them. The CDR3 totals 14 residues. CDR3 amino acids: CASSYSRQGYEQYF. DNA for the CDR3: TGTGCCAGCAGTTACTCGAGGCAGGGCTACGAGCAGTACTTC.

The chain has TRBV28 and TRBJ1-4; unclear D gene. This CDR3 is 20 amino acids long. Germline values: CDR1 MDHEN, CDR2 SYDVKM. V lost 2 bases and J lost 4, with 26 bases in between. The CDR3 spells CASSLQDYDTLSLLNEKLFF. CDR3 nucleotides: TGTGCCAGCAGTTTACAAGATTATGACACCCTCTCCCTTCTTAATGAAAAACTGTTTTTT.

V is TRBV5-6 and J is TRBJ1-1, with TRBD1 as a possible D gene (6 bases). CDR1 is SGHDT and CDR2 is YYEEEE in the germline V gene. CDR3 length equals 14 residues. V gave up 4 bases and J gave up 5 bases, with 15 bases separating them. CDR3 bases: TGTGCCAGCAGCGATACAGGGTCGGGGACTGAAGCTTTCTTT. Residues: CASSDTGSGTEAFF.

In its sample, this clone was seen a few times. The chain uses TRBV14 and TRBJ1-3; 8 bases fit TRBD1. J lost 2 bases, V lost 1 base, and 4 bases had no gene match. Germline CDR1 and CDR2: SGHDN and FVKESK. The CDR3 contains 16 residues. The CDR3 nucleotides are TGTGCCAGCAGCCAAGTGGCAGGGGGCCCTGGAAACACCATATATTTT. This codes for CASSQVAGGPGNTIYF.